Only a few counts were recorded for the clone carrying this T cell receptor beta chain. The sample is drawn from a study of T cell repertoires in cytomegalovirus infection. In TCRdb, the reads were re-called with MiXCR into one record per CDR3 protein. The sample consists of about 400,000 distinct CDR3 sequences, roughly 20% of them appearing once. V was pared by 6 bases and J by 7 bases, with 16 bases of the junction left unmatched. CDR1 and CDR2 (germline): MNHEY, SVGAGI. The CDR3 is made up of 17 amino acids. The source is a human donor in good health (CMV status not recorded). Some clones in this sample may be carry-over from other donors' samples. The chain recombines TRBV6-5 with TRBJ2-3; 10 bases are shared with TRBD2. The material sequenced was PBMCs. The chain's CDR3 is CASSATLGLAETYTQYF. CDR3 nucleotide sequence: TGTGCCAGCAGCGCGACACTCGGACTAGCGGAGACATATACGCAGTATTTT.